This T cell receptor beta chain is drawn from a study of blood T cell repertoires in COVID-19. Study-wide context: The study drew acute and convalescent COVID-19 samples from the United States, Italy and Spain. In each case, the material was cDNA or gDNA derived from T cells, B-cell-depleted T cells, or PBMCs.

Original methodology: Amplified reference gene primers provided the basis for estimating nucleated cell counts. Sequencing used immunoSEQ multiplex PCR; TCRdb keeps in-frame clones, though not all of them. The DNA gave D and trimming, while V, J and clone size come from that table. The table shows 100,000 or so clones, with 69% occurring only once. Per germline, CDR1 SGHVS and CDR2 FQNEAQ. V lost 2 bases and J lost 0, with 11 bases in between. The CDR3 loop spans 15 amino acids. The sequence derives from a man aged 80 or over with acute or convalescent COVID-19. Sequences were obtained from peripheral blood. The rearrangement joins TRBV7-8 to TRBJ2-7; D possibly corresponds to TRBD2 (5 bases). Written as DNA, the CDR3 is TGTGCCAGCAGCTTAAGCGGATCAAGCTCCTACGAGCAGTACTTC. It encodes CASSLSGSSSYEQYF.